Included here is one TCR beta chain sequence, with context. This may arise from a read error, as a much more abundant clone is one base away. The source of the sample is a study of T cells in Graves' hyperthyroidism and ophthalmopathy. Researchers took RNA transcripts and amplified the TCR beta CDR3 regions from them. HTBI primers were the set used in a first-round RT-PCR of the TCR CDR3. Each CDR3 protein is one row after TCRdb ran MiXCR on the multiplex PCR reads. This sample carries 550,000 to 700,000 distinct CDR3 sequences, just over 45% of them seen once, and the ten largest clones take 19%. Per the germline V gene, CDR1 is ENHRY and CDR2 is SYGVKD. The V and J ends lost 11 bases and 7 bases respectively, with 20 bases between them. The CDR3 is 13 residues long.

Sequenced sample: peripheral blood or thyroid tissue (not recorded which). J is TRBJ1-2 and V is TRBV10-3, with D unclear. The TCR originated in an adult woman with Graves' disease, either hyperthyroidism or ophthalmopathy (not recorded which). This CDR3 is CAGSLSIGSGYTF. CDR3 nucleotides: TGTGCCGGCAGTTTATCGATCGGGTCTGGCTACACCTTC.